The 14 T cell receptor beta chains in this list originate from one sample, sequenced in a study of T cells in Graves' hyperthyroidism and ophthalmopathy. RNA transcripts gave rise to amplified TCR beta CDR3 regions. The HTBI primer set served for first-round RT-PCR of the TCR CDR3. MiXCR, run by TCRdb on the multiplex PCR reads, gives a single entry per CDR3 protein. The data contain roughly 100,000 distinct CDR3 sequences, around 52% of them singletons. Source material: blood. The receptors stem from a woman between 35 and 50 years old with Graves' hyperthyroidism.

In this sample, this clonotype turned up many times. The chain uses TRBV7-2 and TRBJ1-2; D gene ambiguous. The germline V gene has CDR1 SGHTA and CDR2 FQGNSA. The germline V and J ends were trimmed by 7 bases and 2 bases, with 20 bases remaining between them. The CDR3 covers 16 residues. Here the CDR3 DNA reads TGTGCCAGCAACAAGCCATTGGGAACCAAAAACTATGGCTACACCTTC. The encoded protein is CASNKPLGTKNYGYTF. The whole variable domain, remainder taken from reference TRBV7-2 and TRBJ1-2, is GAGVSQSPSNKVTEKGKDVELRCDPISGHTALYWYRQSLGQGLEFLIYFQGNSAPDKSGLPSDRFSAERTGGSVSTLTIQRTQQEDSAVYLCASNKPLGTKNYGYTFGSGTRLTVV.

The chain combines TRBV24-1 with TRBJ1-1; weak D call: TRBD1 (5 bases). Trimming shortened V by 4 bases and J by 0 bases, and 8 bases separated the two germline ends. Germline V gene lookup returns CDR1 KGHDR and CDR2 SFDVKD. The CDR3 extends over 14 amino acids. In DNA, the CDR3 is TGTGCCACCAGTGAAGGGGCGATGAACACTGAAGCTTTCTTT. The encoded protein is CATSEGAMNTEAFF.

The gene calls are TRBV15 and TRBJ2-7, with 9 bases fitting TRBD1. J lost 4 bases, V lost 4 bases, and 5 bases had no gene match. The V gene's germline CDR1 is LNHNV and CDR2 YYDKDF (reference sequence). The CDR3 spans 14 residues. CDR3 region: CATSTQGAGYEQYF. CDR3 DNA: TGTGCCACCAGCACACAGGGGGCCGGGTACGAGCAGTACTTC.

Note on this clonotype: A read error may be the cause here, since a much bigger clone is one base away. The V call is TRBV9, the J call TRBJ1-4; a weak D match, TRBD1 (6 bases). Trimming pared 2 bases from V and 8 bases from J, leaving 13 bases between. Looked up from germline, CDR1 is SGDLS and CDR2 is YYNGEE. The CDR3 length is 14 residues. DNA for the CDR3: TGTGCCAGCAGCGTGATGAGTAGGGGGGAAAAACTGTTTTTT. Residues: CASSVMSRGEKLFF.

CDR3 region: CASSRQFANTGELFF. Here the CDR3 DNA reads TGTGCCAGCAGCCGACAGTTCGCGAACACCGGGGAGCTGTTTTTT. The rearrangement links TRBV14 to TRBJ2-2, with a possible D match to TRBD1 (5 bases). Trimming took off 4 bases at V and 0 bases at J, with 9 bases between the two ends. Germline CDR1 is SGHDN and CDR2 is FVKESK. The CDR3 sequence is 15 residues long. Full variable domain (outside the CDR3, taken from reference TRBV14 and TRBJ2-2): EAGVTQFPSHSVIEKGQTVTLRCDPISGHDNLYWYRRVMGKEIKFLLHFVKESKQDESGMPNNRFLAERTGGTYSTLKVQPAELEDSGVYFCASSRQFANTGELFFGEGSRLTVL.

This clonotype came up once. DNA of the CDR3: TGCAGTTACAGCCCCCCAAGCACAGATACGCAGTATTTT. This sequence encodes CSYSPPSTDTQYF. The gene calls are TRBV20-1 and TRBJ2-3; D gene uncertain. V was cut by 8 bases and J by 0 bases, with 12 bases left in between. The CDR3 is 13 residues long. Germline assignment: CDR1 DFQATT and CDR2 SNEGSKA (reference sequence).

The table lists this clonotype with many counts. This chain links TRBV29-1 with TRBJ1-1; D gene ambiguous. V was cut by 1 base and J by 4 bases, with 4 bases left in between. Germline lookup yields CDR1 SQVTM and CDR2 ANQGSEA. This CDR3 has 11 residues. The CDR3 loop is CSVEVPTEAFF. The DNA for the CDR3 is TGCAGCGTTGAAGTTCCCACTGAAGCTTTCTTT.

This clonotype came up a few times. A much larger clone differs from this one at a single base, so this may be a read error. The final CDR3 position lacks the conserved phenylalanine or tryptophan, pointing to a likely read error. This chain joins TRBV4-1 and TRBJ2-5; perhaps TRBD2 as D (6 bases). Germline-derived CDR1 and CDR2 are MGHRA and YSYEKL. The CDR3 runs to 13 residues. Here the CDR3 reads CASSQERPGAQYL. Here the CDR3 DNA reads TGTGCCAGCAGCCAAGAACGGCCGGGGGCCCAGTACCTC.

J is TRBJ1-5 and V is TRBV29-1; the match to TRBD1 covers 12 bases. The CDR3 covers 15 residues. V dropped 1 base and J dropped 11; count of bases not matched to a gene: 9. Germline-derived CDR1 and CDR2 are SQVTM and ANQGSEA. CDR3 in DNA: TGCAGCGTTGAAGGGGACAGGGGGCGATCAGAGACCCAGCATTTT. Translation: CSVEGDRGRSETQHF.

The chain is built from TRBV15 and TRBJ2-5; 10 nucleotides line up with TRBD1. The CDR3 length is 14 residues. Looked up from germline, CDR1 is LNHNV and CDR2 is YYDKDF (reference sequence). The V gene end was trimmed by 4 bases and the J gene end by 4 bases; junction bases not matched to a gene: 3. CDR3 DNA sequence: TGTGCCACCAGCACCCGGGACAGGGGAGAGACCCAGTACTTC. Its translation: CATSTRDRGETQYF. Full variable domain (remainder filled in from reference TRBV15 and TRBJ2-5): DAMVIQNPRYQVTQFGKPVTLSCSQTLNHNVMYWYQQKSSQAPKLLFHYYDKDFNNEADTPDNFQSRRPNTSFCFLDIRSPGLGDTAMYLCATSTRDRGETQYFGPGTRLLVL.

V gene TRBV25-1 combines with J gene TRBJ1-2; D might be TRBD1 (5 bases). The V end lost 1 base, the J end lost 3 bases, and 12 bases lay between the germline ends. The CDR3 runs to 15 residues. Germline-derived CDR1 and CDR2 are MGHDK and SYGVNS. The CDR3: CASSEFGGSYYGYTF. In DNA form, the CDR3 reads TGTGCCAGCAGTGAATTTGGGGGGAGCTACTATGGCTACACCTTC.

Comment on this clonotype: Being one base from a much bigger clone, this may be a read error. V gene TRBV7-9 combines with J gene TRBJ2-5; TRBD2 agrees at 12 bases. With V trimmed by 5 bases and J by 7 bases, 14 bases remained unmatched. Germline lookup yields CDR1 SEHNR and CDR2 FQNEAQ (reference sequence). The CDR3 consists of 17 residues. The CDR3 sequence: CASSTGASGRAPGTQYF. The CDR3 nucleotides read TGTGCCAGCAGCACGGGGGCTAGCGGGAGGGCCCCAGGGACCCAGTACTTC.

The CDR3 reads CSARDRTGAVQPQHF. The DNA for the CDR3 is TGCAGTGCTAGAGATCGGACAGGGGCAGTTCAGCCCCAGCATTTT. The genes are TRBV20-1 and TRBJ1-5, with 9 bases that match TRBD1. With 0 bases clipped from V and 6 bases from J, the junction kept 6 bases outside the gene matches. CDR1 and CDR2 (germline): DFQATT, SNEGSKA (reference sequence). The length of the CDR3 is 15 residues.

On this clonotype: A junction end diverges from the germline sequence, so it may reflect a read error. V gene TRBV7-9 combines with J gene TRBJ1-1; 9 bases align to TRBD1. The CDR3 is 14 amino acids. Germline V gives CDR1 SEHNR, CDR2 FQNEAQ (reference sequence). The CDR3 protein is CASTGTGQNTEAFF. CDR3 coding DNA: TGTGCCAGCACAGGGACAGGGCAGAACACTGAAGCCTTCTTT.